This T cell receptor (beta chain) was identified in a study of Tregs in tolerant kidney transplant recipients. This CDR3 region has 14 residues. The germline V gene encodes CDR1 MGHRA and CDR2 YSYEKL. The V gene end was trimmed by 6 bases and the J gene end by 5 bases; junction bases not matched to a gene: 7. A word on this clone: The antigen is undetermined.

The nonmyeloablative bone marrow transplants came from related graft donors, with transient mixed chimerism. Unstimulated Tregs (CD4+CD25+CD127-) and CD4+CD25- non-Tregs were sorted from PBMCs. General study results and limits: Biological reproducibility was not directly addressed in this study.

Assay: immunoSEQ multiplex PCR; the TCRdb copy retains only in-frame clones and omits some. The sample includes 100,000 or so clones, approximately 94% of them seen just once. This clonotype originated in a human patient who received a combined kidney and bone marrow transplant. Some T cells may arise from the graft donor. The material sequenced was CD4+ T cells from blood (PBMCs), taken 12 months after the transplant. V and J are TRBV4-1 and TRBJ2-3; the match to TRBD2 covers 8 bases. The CDR3 loop reads CASRSGLAGDTQYF. The CDR3 nucleotides are TGCGCCAGCAGATCAGGACTAGCTGGAGATACGCAGTATTTT.